This T cell receptor beta chain was observed in a study of shared clonotypes between healthy human individuals (dated by TCRdb to 2019 to 2021). Background on the whole study: The cohort comprised two women and a few men aged 18 to 49 years. Per donor, three plates each were used for CD4 naive and CD4 memory, two for CD8 naive, and one for CD8 memory. Blood TCR repertoires of roughly five healthy adults were deeply sequenced to estimate repertoire size and the extent of clonotype sharing between individuals. Different laboratories and diverse techniques were used to prepare libraries and sequence TCR repertoires, to increase sequencing depth and limit assay-specific biases. Each donor's leukapheresis produced roughly between about 0.8 and 10 billion PBMCs.

With regard to this clone: Its specific antigen is unknown. Base qualities were left out, and no much larger clone turns up one base away.

What the authors observed across the whole study: Based on pairwise subsampling, the degree of clonotype sharing among donors was expected to be affected by sequencing depth. The genetic and exposure-history diversity represented was limited by the small number of donors. Clonotypes shared by all four sorted-subset donors showed higher generation probabilities than non-shared clonotypes. Across a few donors, 4.5% to 6.5% of naive CD4, around 3.5% of naive CD8, roughly 2.3% of memory CD4, and 0.4% of memory CD8 clonotypes were shared. Sampling was restricted to blood, and TCR repertoires in tissue are likely to differ from TCR repertoires in blood. Naive subsets generally had larger estimated clonotype richness than memory subsets. Incomplete sequencing was indicated by rarefaction of sorted-subset datasets, despite the large sequencing depth.

The germline V gene sets CDR1 to SGHTA and CDR2 to FQGNSA. The trim is 4 bases for V and 0 bases for J, with a gap of 13 bases between the germline ends. Taken from cysteine to phenylalanine, the CDR3 has 15 residues. The retained sequence is limited to the CDR3, 45 bases, with the frame set at the first base. Healthy HIV-negative adults with no recently reported acute infections or vaccinations were included as donors. Every donor was a Caucasian adult living in Nashville, Tennessee, USA. CD4+ T cells were enriched by magnetic negative selection, after which naive cells were positively selected on CD45RA and the negative fraction was taken as the memory subset. After blood collection by leukapheresis, PBMCs were isolated using Ficoll-Histopaque density gradient centrifugation and then cryopreserved in the vapor phase of liquid nitrogen. Purity and quantity of every magnetically sorted T cell population were checked by analytical flow cytometry. Genomic DNA was isolated from every sorted fraction and measured by UV absorbance on a Nanodrop 2000c.

TCR CDR3 regions were amplified from genomic DNA by multiplex PCR using the deep immunoSEQ assay. Extracted genomic DNA from each cell subset was spread evenly across all wells of several immunoSEQ 96-well plates, with each plate serving as a replicate. For sorted subsets, each replicate PCR was loaded with approximately 200 ng genomic DNA, equivalent to roughly 30,000 T cell genomes. Purified libraries were measured with a Qubit 3.0 fluorometer, size-checked on a Bioanalyzer 2100, and measured again with the KAPA Library Quantification kit. A separate single-read 150-cycle Illumina NextSeq 550 flow cell was used to sequence each immunoSEQ 96-well plate. Concerning the study's data processing: Because the immunoSEQ output held only junctional sequences and lacked quality scores, the filtering could not match the filtering applied to full-length reads. Sequences were annotated with PyIR, a Python wrapper for IgBLAST v1.9, and V/J genes and CDR3 were assigned using IMGT germline references. Reads with weak V/J assignments (E-value above 1e-6), missing CDR3, stop codons, out-of-frame junctions, or ambiguous translated residues were removed. V3J clonotypes were defined as sequences sharing an identical inferred V gene, J gene, and CDR3 amino acid sequence. The percentage overlap between two repertoires was calculated by dividing the number of shared unique clonotypes by the size of the smaller repertoire. Repertoire richness was assessed with RTK rarefaction, the Chao1 estimator, and Recon v2.1 estimates of unobserved clonotypes. Generation probabilities for all TCRbeta clonotypes obtained by the gDNA method from several donors were computed using OLGA. The table was pulled from immuneACCESS by TCRdb, which kept in-frame rearrangements only. Such tables lose some clones; where checked, under half of the loss comes from unresolved V genes, and the rest has no known cause. The V and J calls and clone size were taken over from that table, and D and trimming were inferred from the DNA. In all, the sample holds around 940,000 clones, and about three quarters of those were seen once. Of the sample, approximately 1.5% is held by the ten largest clones.

Sequenced input: memory CD4+ T cells sorted from blood. This sample's cell subset or site label indicates: CD45RA-negative fraction. This sequence originates from a man between 18 and 35 years old in good health. The chain was built from TRBV7-2 and TRBJ2-7; D gene: possibly TRBD1, on 6 matching bases. The nucleotide sequence is TGTGCCAGCAGCTGGGGGCGGGCGTCCTCCTACGAGCAGTACTTC. The translation is CASSWGRASSYEQYF.